These T cell receptor beta chains were read from a single sample in a study of T cell responses to AZD1222 COVID-19 vaccine. Data came from immunoSEQ multiplex PCR; TCRdb stores just in-frame clones and leaves some out. The data show fewer than 200,000 clones, with approximately 94% seen just once and 2% to 3% held by the top ten. The specimen comprised peripheral blood, sampled on day 0 of AZD1222 vaccination. The receptors stem from an adult in good health. The CDR3 runs from the conserved cysteine through the conserved F or W. A row's size may be missing; if present it is once, few, many or a size class.

v_call,clone_size,j_call,cdr3_aa
TRBV7-6,NA,TRBJ1-5,CASSLEASPGGASQPQHF
TRBV29-1,NA,TRBJ2-5,CSVETSAIVRETQYF
TRBV7-9,NA,TRBJ1-2,CASSTAGGEDYGYTF
TRBV6-1,NA,TRBJ2-7,CASSDRFPSYEQYF
TRBV5-6,NA,TRBJ1-2,CASSLVPGPGGGYTF
TRBV11-2,NA,TRBJ2-7,CASSRETQSYEQYF
TRBV7-9,NA,TRBJ2-1,CASSKGEIPYNEQFF
TRBV12-3/TRBV12-4,once,TRBJ2-7,CASSLESYEQYF
TRBV6-1,NA,TRBJ1-2,CASSEAGGTPAHYGYTF
TRBV2,NA,TRBJ2-1,CASSEPHRDRENEQFF
TRBV15,NA,TRBJ1-3,CATSRGTGRNTIYF
TRBV6-1,NA,TRBJ2-1,CASSEDPGPTYNEQFF
TRBV5-1,NA,TRBJ2-3,CASRHGDYNTDTQYF
TRBV9,NA,TRBJ2-3,CASSRGEGEGPPDTQYF
TRBV29-1,NA,TRBJ1-3,CSVGLTAGSGNTIYF
TRBV10-1,NA,TRBJ1-6,CASIAIAYNSPLHF
TRBV19,NA,TRBJ1-1,CASSIQRGQQNTEAFF
TRBV19,NA,TRBJ2-1,CASSMAEGANEQFF
TRBV2,NA,TRBJ1-2,CASSRPGNYGYTF
TRBV19,once,TRBJ1-3,CASSAKGGNTIYF
TRBV2,NA,TRBJ2-7,CASSYGSYEQYF
TRBV2,NA,TRBJ1-2,CASSVFGTGVQGYTF
TRBV6-5,NA,TRBJ2-7,CASSSRVAGLSEQYF
TRBV7-9,NA,TRBJ2-1,CASSSLAGGPVNEQFF
TRBV23-1,NA,TRBJ1-6,CASSQPHSPLHF
TRBV7-9,NA,TRBJ1-2,CASSFTNNYGYTF
TRBV3-1/TRBV3-2,NA,TRBJ2-7,CASSPDSSSYEQYF
TRBV5-1,NA,TRBJ1-1,CASSLELGSGTEAFF
TRBV18,NA,TRBJ1-3,CASSPTGGQHSGNTIYF
TRBV3-1/TRBV3-2,NA,TRBJ2-7,CASSQTSGSSYEQYF
TRBV28,NA,TRBJ2-3,CASSSLQGPDDTQYF
TRBV6-5,NA,TRBJ2-5,CASSHLTSGIETQYF
TRBV15,NA,TRBJ1-5,CATSRDHSNQPQHF
TRBV19,NA,TRBJ1-4,CASSIVGFRGATNEKLFF
TRBV7-2,NA,TRBJ1-2,CASSLVGGGDNYGYTF
TRBV15,NA,TRBJ1-5,CATSRDPGHNQPQHF
TRBV7-8,NA,TRBJ1-2,CASSEITGAIYGYTF
TRBV4-1,NA,TRBJ1-5,CASSQDSGYSNQPQHF
TRBV10-3,NA,TRBJ2-1,CAIRRTSGTYNEQFF
TRBV18,NA,TRBJ2-5,CASTLSLTVAGVGETQYF
TRBV7-8,NA,TRBJ1-5,CASSPISRGVNQPQHF
TRBV7-6,NA,TRBJ1-1,CASTVRQGTVTEAFF
TRBV10-3,NA,TRBJ2-6,CATQSQVGGNSGANVLTF
TRBV10-3,NA,TRBJ2-5,CAISEGRQETQYF
TRBV12-5,NA,TRBJ1-1,CASALPRGGAAFF
TRBV5-8,NA,TRBJ2-3,CASSLRGPLAGVGDTQYF
TRBV9,once,TRBJ2-1,CASSVANGGSSYNEQFF
TRBV27,NA,TRBJ1-5,CASSFDRRNQPQHF
TRBV20-1,once,TRBJ1-1,CSASASGEAFF
TRBV7-9,NA,TRBJ2-2,CASSAAPGELFF
TRBV29-1,NA,TRBJ2-3,CSEVGGTDMQYF
TRBV30,NA,TRBJ2-1,CAWSVSSGSPNEQFF
TRBV29-1,NA,TRBJ1-1,CSVTTTGGGTEAFF
TRBV11-2,NA,TRBJ2-3,CASSSGSTDTQYF
TRBV7-9,NA,TRBJ1-2,CASSLAQRRDRTHYGYTF
TRBV27,NA,TRBJ1-2,CASSPGGENYGYTF
TRBV10-1,NA,TRBJ1-1,CASSDGTGNTEAFF
TRBV7-9,NA,TRBJ1-5,CASSLAGDSNQPQHF
TRBV2,NA,TRBJ1-1,CASSETSGRGNTEAFF
TRBV5-4,NA,TRBJ2-1,CASSPYGTGFYNEQFF